This T cell receptor (beta chain) derives from a study of cytomegalovirus exposure and HLA in healthy donors. V lost 5 bases, J lost 10 bases, and 13 bases lay in between. The germline gives CDR1 SGHDT, CDR2 YYEEEE. This CDR3 is built from 12 residues. Libraries were prepared by immunoSEQ multiplex PCR; TCRdb keeps only in-frame clonotypes and omits some of them. This table has fewer than 200,000 clones, roughly 86% appearing once. Sample: PBMCs. The genes are TRBV5-6 and TRBJ2-1; D might be TRBD1 (6 bases). This clonotype was obtained from a man aged 18 to 35 in good health and CMV-seropositive. The CDR3 nucleotides read TGTGCCAGCAGACTACAGGGCGGCGAGCAGTTCTTC. It yields the protein CASRLQGGEQFF.